This is a list of T cell receptor beta chains from one sample in a study of blood T cell repertoires in COVID-19. TCRdb keeps only in-frame clones here, not all; method: immunoSEQ multiplex PCR. The sample carries around 250,000 clones, about 88% recorded once. Sample: PBMCs or T cells enriched from blood (not recorded which). These receptors came from a woman in her forties or fifties who had recovered from COVID-19. The CDR3 runs from the conserved cysteine through the conserved F or W. The D gene is left open where the match is weak. Size is omitted from some rows. Given values are once, few, many or a class for expanded clones.

TRBJ2-3	TRBD2	TRBV20-1	NA	CSASLSGGSTDTQYF	TGCAGTGCTAGTCTAAGCGGGGGAAGCACAGATACGCAGTATTTT
TRBJ1-1	NA	TRBV7-9	NA	CASSLAGGYETEAFF	TGTGCCAGCAGCTTAGCGGGGGGGTACGAAACTGAAGCTTTCTTT
TRBJ1-2	TRBD1	TRBV28	NA	CASNTGGLGYTF	TGTGCCAGCAATACAGGGGGCTTGGGCTACACCTTC
TRBJ2-1	NA	TRBV6-5	NA	CASSPDEPSNEQFF	TGTGCCAGCAGCCCCGATGAGCCTTCGAATGAGCAGTTCTTC
TRBJ1-2	TRBD1	TRBV29-1	NA	CSVDRGQGLYTF	TGCAGCGTTGACAGGGGACAGGGTCTCTACACCTTC
TRBJ2-6	TRBD2	TRBV30	few	CAWSVREGISGANVLTF	TGTGCCTGGAGTGTACGGGAGGGAATCTCTGGGGCCAACGTCCTGACTTTC
TRBJ1-1	TRBD1	TRBV29-1	NA	CSVESTPDRVGTEAFF	TGCAGCGTTGAAAGCACGCCGGACAGGGTGGGCACTGAAGCTTTCTTT
TRBJ1-1	NA	TRBV5-1	few	CASSLAGSEEAFF	TGCGCCAGCAGCTTGGCCGGGTCGGAAGAAGCTTTCTTT
TRBJ2-2	NA	TRBV30	NA	CAWSAIRLNGELFF	TGTGCCTGGAGCGCCATCCGACTTAACGGGGAGCTGTTTTTT
TRBJ1-1	NA	TRBV5-8	once	CASSVQGRGRFTEAFF	TGTGCCAGCAGCGTGCAGGGGAGGGGCAGGTTTACTGAAGCTTTCTTT
TRBJ2-1	TRBD2	TRBV3-1/TRBV3-2	NA	CASSQGGRAGAYNEQFF	TGTGCCAGCAGCCAAGGAGGGAGAGCGGGAGCCTACAATGAGCAGTTCTTC
TRBJ1-2	TRBD1	TRBV28	few	CASSFRDRGGGYTF	TGTGCCAGCAGTTTTCGGGACAGGGGAGGGGGCTACACCTTC
TRBJ2-1	TRBD2	TRBV24-1	NA	CATSDFSAGGIDEQFF	TGTGCCACCAGTGATTTTTCAGCGGGAGGTATCGATGAGCAGTTCTTC
TRBJ1-1	NA	TRBV28	NA	CASSDSGSPLPGSTEAFF	TGTGCCAGCAGTGATTCCGGGAGCCCCCTGCCTGGGAGCACTGAAGCTTTCTTT
TRBJ1-2	TRBD1	TRBV27	once	CASSLGQGVGGYTF	TGTGCCAGCAGTTTGGGGCAGGGGGTCGGGGGCTACACCTTC
TRBJ2-1	TRBD1	TRBV4-1	NA	CASSQAGGLNEQFF	TGCGCCAGCAGCCAAGCAGGGGGCTTGAATGAGCAGTTCTTC
TRBJ1-5	TRBD1	TRBV12-3/TRBV12-4	NA	CASRRTGNQPQHF	TGTGCCAGCAGGAGGACAGGTAATCAGCCCCAGCATTTT
TRBJ1-3	TRBD1	TRBV5-1	NA	CASSSDRYSGNTIYF	TGCGCCAGCAGCTCGGACAGGTACTCTGGAAACACCATATATTTT
TRBJ1-5	NA	TRBV4-3	few	CASSQDRDQPQHF	TGCGCCAGCAGCCAAGATCGCGATCAGCCCCAGCATTTT
TRBJ2-5	NA	TRBV11-3	once	CASSLVRGPPETQYF	TGTGCCAGCAGCTTAGTACGAGGGCCTCCAGAGACCCAGTACTTC
TRBJ2-1	TRBD2	TRBV28	NA	CASSFDPGLADEQFF	TGTGCCAGCAGTTTCGACCCGGGACTAGCCGATGAGCAGTTCTTC
TRBJ1-6	NA	TRBV12-3/TRBV12-4	NA	CASSGSRNSPLHF	TGTGCCAGCAGTGGATCCAGGAATTCACCCCTCCACTTT
TRBJ1-6	TRBD1	TRBV7-2	once	CASSPDRVNSPLHF	TGTGCCAGCAGCCCGGACAGGGTGAATTCACCCCTCCACTTT
TRBJ1-1	NA	TRBV28	few	CASSSPGEGYTEAFF	TGTGCCAGCAGTTCTCCAGGGGAAGGGTACACTGAAGCTTTCTTT
TRBJ1-4	TRBD1	TRBV6-6	few	CASSSGRGQKLFF	TGTGCCAGCAGTTCCGGCAGGGGGCAAAAACTGTTTTTT
TRBJ2-5	NA	TRBV29-1	NA	CSAEDGQGGETQYF	TGCAGCGCAGAGGACGGACAGGGAGGGGAGACCCAGTACTTC
TRBJ2-1	NA	TRBV2	NA	CASSGGSNEQFF	TGTGCCAGCAGTGGTGGTAGCAATGAGCAGTTCTTC
TRBJ2-7	TRBD1	TRBV9	NA	CASSEKPGTGGYEQYF	TGTGCCAGCAGCGAAAAACCCGGGACAGGGGGCTACGAGCAGTACTTC
TRBJ1-2	NA	TRBV27	once	CASKSVRTVGNYGYTF	TGTGCCAGCAAGTCCGTTCGGACAGTGGGTAACTATGGCTACACCTTC
TRBJ2-5	TRBD2	TRBV4-2	few	CASSPGLAGAPEATQYF	TGTGCCAGCAGCCCAGGACTAGCGGGAGCCCCCGAAGCGACCCAGTACTTC
TRBJ1-1	TRBD1	TRBV9	NA	CASSVVTGGGTEAFF	TGTGCCAGCAGCGTAGTGACAGGGGGCGGCACTGAAGCTTTCTTT
TRBJ2-1	TRBD2	TRBV29-1	NA	CSVTSDEQFF	TGCAGCGTAACTAGCGATGAGCAGTTCTTC
TRBJ2-1	TRBD2	TRBV9	NA	CASSVAPGGYNEQFF	TGTGCCAGCAGCGTAGCCCCGGGAGGCTACAATGAGCAGTTCTTC
TRBJ1-2	TRBD1	TRBV2	NA	CASSETGAGGYTF	TGTGCCAGCAGTGAAACAGGGGCGGGTGGCTACACCTTC
TRBJ1-2	NA	TRBV30	NA	CAWSVLYGYTF	TGTGCCTGGAGTGTACTCTATGGCTACACCTTC
TRBJ2-7	TRBD1	TRBV9	NA	CASSLGQGPEQYF	TGTGCCAGCAGCTTGGGACAGGGGCCGGAGCAGTACTTC
TRBJ2-3	TRBD2	TRBV6-6	NA	CASSFQREGTDTQYF	TGTGCCAGCAGTTTCCAGCGGGAGGGCACAGATACGCAGTATTTT
TRBJ1-2	NA	TRBV18	NA	CASSPPGRSYGYTF	TGTGCCAGCTCACCTCCCGGCAGGTCGTATGGCTACACCTTC
TRBJ1-1	NA	TRBV5-1	NA	CASSLAGRGGVEAFF	TGCGCCAGCAGCTTGGCGGGCAGGGGAGGGGTTGAAGCTTTCTTT
TRBJ2-7	NA	TRBV30	NA	CASAPGLQEQYF	TGTGCCTCGGCCCCAGGTCTTCAAGAGCAGTACTTC